This T cell receptor beta chain was identified in a study of radiation and T cells in renal cell carcinoma. As for this clone: Its antigen is unknown.

Time point denoted: baseline pretreatment blood. Specified treatment: 15 Gy SBRT to primary tumor, nephrectomy 4 weeks later. After SBRT, blood was collected at 2 and 4 weeks, plus baseline. Germline-derived CDR1 and CDR2 are LNHNV and YYDKDF (reference sequence). Trimming pared 0 bases from V and 1 base from J, leaving 9 bases between. This CDR3 is 15 amino acids long. Points from the study as a whole: Without pretreatment biopsies, baseline tumor clonotype presence was undetermined. Top tumor clonotypes rose in blood 2 weeks post-radiation, then contracted.

Data came from immunoSEQ multiplex PCR; TCRdb stores just in-frame clones and leaves some out. The data contain 120,000 to 150,000 clones, approximately 82% of them singletons. The sample was blood, taken from a patient whose treatment included radiotherapy and nephrectomy. The rearrangement joins TRBV15 to TRBJ2-5; D not certain. The TCR was taken from a woman between 50 and 59 years old with renal cell carcinoma. Here the CDR3 DNA reads TGTGCCACCAGCAGAGATCGGCAGTTCCAAGAGACCCAGTACTTC. It translates to CATSRDRQFQETQYF.